This T cell receptor beta chain emerged from a study of tumour-infiltrating T cells in Burkitt lymphoma. The wider study: Survival, overall and progression-free, tracked with productive clonality.

There are 17 residues in the CDR3. Germline CDR1 is SNHLY and CDR2 is FYNNEI. V was trimmed by 4 bases and J by 4 bases, leaving 20 bases between them. This table comes from immunoSEQ multiplex PCR, and its TCRdb copy is limited to in-frame clones, with some not included. In the table there are 5,500 to 7,000 clones, 10% of which are singletons. The chain carries TRBV2 and TRBJ1-5, with D maybe TRBD1 (5 bases). Sequencing used tumor tissue. The sequence was obtained from a human donor with diffuse large B-cell lymphoma. The CDR3: CASSVSLQAGVNQPQHF. CDR3 in DNA: TGTGCCAGCAGTGTCTCCTTACAGGCGGGGGTAAATCAGCCCCAGCATTTT. Combining the CDR3 with reference TRBV2 and TRBJ1-5 gives the whole variable domain EPEVTQTPSHQVTQMGQEVILRCVPISNHLYFYWYRQILGQKVEFLVSFYNNEISEKSEIFDDQFSVERPDGSNFTLKIRSTKLEDSAMYFCASSVSLQAGVNQPQHFGDGTRLSIL.